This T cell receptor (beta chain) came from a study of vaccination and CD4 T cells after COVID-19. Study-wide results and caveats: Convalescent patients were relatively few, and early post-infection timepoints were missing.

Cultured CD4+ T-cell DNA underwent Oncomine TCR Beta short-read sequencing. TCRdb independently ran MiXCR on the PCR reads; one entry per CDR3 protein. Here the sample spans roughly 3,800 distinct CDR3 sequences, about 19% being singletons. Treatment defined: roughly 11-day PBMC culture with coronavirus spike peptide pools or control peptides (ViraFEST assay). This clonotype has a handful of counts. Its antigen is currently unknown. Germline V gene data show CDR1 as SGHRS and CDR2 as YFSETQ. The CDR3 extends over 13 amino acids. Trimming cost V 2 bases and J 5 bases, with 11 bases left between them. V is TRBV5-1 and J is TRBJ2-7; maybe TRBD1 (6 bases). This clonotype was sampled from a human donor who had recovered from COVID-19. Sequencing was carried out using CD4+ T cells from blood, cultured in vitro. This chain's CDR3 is CASSFTGSDEQYF. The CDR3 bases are TGCGCCAGCAGCTTTACAGGGTCCGACGAGCAGTACTTC.